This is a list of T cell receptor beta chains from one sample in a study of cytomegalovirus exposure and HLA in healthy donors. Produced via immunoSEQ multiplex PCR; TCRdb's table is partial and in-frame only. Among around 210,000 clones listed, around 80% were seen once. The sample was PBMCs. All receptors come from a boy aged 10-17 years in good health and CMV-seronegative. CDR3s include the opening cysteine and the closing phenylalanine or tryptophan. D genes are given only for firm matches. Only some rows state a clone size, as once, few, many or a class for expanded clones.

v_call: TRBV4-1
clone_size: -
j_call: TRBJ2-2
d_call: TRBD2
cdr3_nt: TGCGCCAGCAGCCAATTTCCTAGCGGGAGTATAACCGGGGAGCTGTTTTTT
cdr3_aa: CASSQFPSGSITGELFF

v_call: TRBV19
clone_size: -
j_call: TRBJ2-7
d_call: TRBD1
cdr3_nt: TGTGCCACCCCGGGACAGGGGGCCGACGAGCAGTACTTC
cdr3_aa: CATPGQGADEQYF

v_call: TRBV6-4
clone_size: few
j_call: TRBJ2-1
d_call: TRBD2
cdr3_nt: TGTGCCAGCAGTGACTCAACTAGCGGGAGTAATGAGCAGTTCTTC
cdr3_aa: CASSDSTSGSNEQFF

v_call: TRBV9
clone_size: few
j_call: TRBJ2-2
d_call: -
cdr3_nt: TGTGCCAGCACCCGGTCGAACACCGGGGAGCTGTTTTTT
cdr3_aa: CASTRSNTGELFF

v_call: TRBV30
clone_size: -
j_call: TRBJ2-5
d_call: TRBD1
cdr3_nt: TGTGCCTGGAGTGCCGTGTGGGGACAGGGAACGGAGACCCAGTACTTC
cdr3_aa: CAWSAVWGQGTETQYF

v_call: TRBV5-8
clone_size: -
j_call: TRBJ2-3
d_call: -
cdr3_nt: TGTGCCAGCAGCTCCGTACAGGGTACAGATACGCAGTATTTT
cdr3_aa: CASSSVQGTDTQYF

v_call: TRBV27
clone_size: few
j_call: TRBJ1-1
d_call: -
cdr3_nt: TGTGCCAGCAGTTTATGGCGGGGAATAACTGAAGCTTTCTTT
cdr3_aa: CASSLWRGITEAFF

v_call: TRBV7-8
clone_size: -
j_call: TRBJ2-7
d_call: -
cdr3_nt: TGTGCCAGCAGCTTAACCTTCAGCTCCTACGAGCAGTACTTC
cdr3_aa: CASSLTFSSYEQYF

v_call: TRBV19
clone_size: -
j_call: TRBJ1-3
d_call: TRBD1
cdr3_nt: TGTGCCAGTAGTAGACAGGGGGCCGGTGGAAACACCATATATTTT
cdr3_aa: CASSRQGAGGNTIYF

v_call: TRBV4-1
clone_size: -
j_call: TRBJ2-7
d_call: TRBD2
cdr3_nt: TGCGCCAGCAGCCAGGAACTTCGGACTAGCTACGAGCAGTACTTC
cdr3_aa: CASSQELRTSYEQYF

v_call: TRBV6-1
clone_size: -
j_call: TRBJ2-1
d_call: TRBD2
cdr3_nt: TGTGCCAGCAGTGAAAGGGGTACTAGCGGGAGGACCTCCTACAATGAGCAGTTCTTC
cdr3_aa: CASSERGTSGRTSYNEQFF

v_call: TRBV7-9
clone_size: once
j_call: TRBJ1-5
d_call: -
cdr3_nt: TGTGCCAGCAGCGTCCGGGACAATCAGCCCCAGCATTTT
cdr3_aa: CASSVRDNQPQHF

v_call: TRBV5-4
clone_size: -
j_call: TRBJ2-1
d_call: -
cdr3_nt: TGTGCCAGCAGCTTGGATGGAATCTTTACGGGAGAAAGGTCCTACAATGAGCAGTTCTTC
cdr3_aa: CASSLDGIFTGERSYNEQFF

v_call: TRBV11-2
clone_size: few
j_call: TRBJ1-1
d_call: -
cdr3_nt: TGTGCCAGCAGAGGTCAATCCAGGGGAACTAACCGCGAAACTTTCTTT
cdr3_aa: CASRGQSRGTNRETFF

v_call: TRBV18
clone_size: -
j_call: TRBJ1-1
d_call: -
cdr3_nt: TGTGCCAGCTCACTCGGACAGAACACTGAAGCTTTCTTT
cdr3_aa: CASSLGQNTEAFF